The 13 T cell receptor beta chains reported below all come from one sample, sequenced in a study of response to subunit inactivated influenza vaccine. MiXCR was run by TCRdb on the RT-PCR reads, yielding one entry per CDR3 protein. The sample records some 520,000 distinct CDR3 sequences, 16% being singletons. The sequenced sample was CD4+ T cells sorted from PBMCs, obtained around 2 years after vaccination. These receptors came from a man aged 50-75 years who received an inactivated influenza vaccine.

This clonotype was seen a few times. This sequence joins TRBV20-1 and TRBJ1-1; 8 nucleotides line up with TRBD1. The ends lost 0 bases at V and 1 base at J; junction bases unmatched: 10. The CDR3 runs 17 residues. Germline lookup yields CDR1 DFQATT and CDR2 SNEGSKA (reference sequence). Here the CDR3 DNA reads TGCAGTGCTAGAGACTGGAGGCAGGGGGCAGGGAACACTGAAGCTTTCTTT. Amino acid sequence: CSARDWRQGAGNTEAFF.

The chain employs TRBV27 and TRBJ2-3; 11 bases match TRBD2. Looked up from germline, CDR1 is MNHEY and CDR2 is SMNVEV (reference sequence). This CDR3 has 16 residues. With V trimmed by 4 bases and J by 6 bases, 9 bases remained unmatched. The CDR3 bases are TGTGCCAGCAGTTCCCGACTAGCGGGAAGGAGGGATACGCAGTATTTT. Residues: CASSSRLAGRRDTQYF.

Many counts were recorded for this clonotype. The chain links TRBV3-1 to TRBJ1-1, with 7 bases fitting TRBD1. Losses at the gene ends were 4 bases for V and 0 bases for J; bases not matched to a gene: 5. CDR1 and CDR2 from the germline V gene are LGHDT and YNNKEL (reference sequence). The CDR3 is 15 residues long. CDR3 region: CASSPLTGLNTEAFF. The CDR3 nucleotides are TGTGCCAGCAGCCCTCTGACAGGGCTGAACACTGAAGCTTTCTTT.

The chain is built from TRBV28 and TRBJ1-4; TRBD1 is a possible D gene (5 bases). This CDR3 contains 14 residues. V lost 5 bases and J 7 bases, leaving 14 bases between the germline ends. Germline CDR1 and CDR2: MDHEN and SYDVKM. DNA for the CDR3: TGTGCCAGCAGTACTAGGGGTGACGGTGAAAAACTGTTTTTT. Protein sequence: CASSTRGDGEKLFF.

This clonotype was counted only a few times. The chain carries TRBV12-3 or TRBV12-4 and TRBJ1-5, with no clear D. With 9 bases removed from V and 2 bases from J, the gap between germline ends came to 14 bases. CDR3 size: 14 residues. The CDR3, as DNA: TGTGCCAGTACAGCCCCCGGTGGCAATCAGCCCCAGCATTTT. Encoded protein: CASTAPGGNQPQHF.

This chain uses TRBV10-3 with TRBJ2-3; 8 nucleotides line up with TRBD1. This CDR3 comprises 15 residues. Looked up from germline, CDR1 is ENHRY and CDR2 is SYGVKD. V trimming: 8 bases; J trimming: 2 bases; junction bases outside the gene matches: 9. CDR3 bases: TGTGCCATCGACCCGACAGGGGAAACCACAGATACGCAGTATTTT. It specifies CAIDPTGETTDTQYF.

This clonotype was recorded a few times. The V call is TRBV12-3 or TRBV12-4, the J call TRBJ2-5; D may be TRBD1 (6 bases). V lost 3 bases to trimming and J lost 5 bases, with 10 bases between them. The CDR3 is made up of 13 amino acids. In DNA form, the CDR3 reads TGTGCCAGCAGTTTGTTCAGGGGCGAGACCCAGTACTTC. The encoded protein is CASSLFRGETQYF.

The rearrangement links TRBV4-1 to TRBJ1-2, with D perhaps matching TRBD1 (5 bases). The CDR3 is 17 residues long. Germline V lookup: CDR1 MGHRA, CDR2 YSYEKL. The V and J ends lost 4 bases and 2 bases respectively, with 20 bases between them. CDR3 amino acids: CASSPYPRGDRNYGYTF. The CDR3 nucleotides are TGCGCCAGCAGCCCCTATCCTAGGGGAGATCGAAACTATGGCTACACCTTC.

The V and J genes are TRBV7-2 and TRBJ2-3, with D possibly TRBD2 on 5 matching bases. Germline CDR1 SGHTA, CDR2 FQGNSA. The CDR3 spans 12 residues. V lost 5 bases to trimming and J lost 6 bases, with 9 bases between them. The CDR3 reads CASSLRVDTQYF. The CDR3 DNA is TGTGCCAGCAGCCTGCGGGTGGATACGCAGTATTTT.

The J gene is TRBJ2-5, the V gene TRBV7-3; TRBD2 aligns across 7 bases. V gave up 5 bases and J gave up 5 bases; unmatched junction bases: 8. Germline loops: CDR1 SGHTA, CDR2 FQGTGA. CDR3 size: 14 residues. CDR3 sequence: CASSLTSDLETQYF. In nucleotides, the CDR3 is TGTGCCAGCAGCCTCACTAGCGACCTTGAGACCCAGTACTTC.

This chain joins TRBV29-1 and TRBJ2-7; 13 bases are shared with TRBD2. After removal of 6 bases from V and 3 bases from J, the junction contained 11 bases not matched to a gene. From germline, CDR1 is SQVTM and CDR2 ANQGSEA. The CDR3 is made up of 16 amino acids. This CDR3 is CSVDDFTSGGDYEQYF. The CDR3 DNA follows: TGCAGCGTAGACGACTTCACTAGCGGGGGGGACTACGAGCAGTACTTC.

This sequence joins TRBV11-2 and TRBJ2-2; the match to TRBD2 covers 8 bases. The CDR3 covers 15 residues. V gave up 5 bases and J gave up 8 bases; unmatched junction bases: 10. CDR1 and CDR2 (germline): SGHAT, FQNNGV. The CDR3 DNA reads TGTGCCAGCAGCCCAGAACGGGGGGGCAAGGGGGAGCTGTTTTTT. Its protein product is CASSPERGGKGELFF. The full variable domain, completed using reference TRBV11-2 and TRBJ2-2, is EAGVAQSPRYKIIEKRQSVAFWCNPISGHATLYWYQQILGQGPKLLIQFQNNGVVDDSQLPKDRFSAERLKGVDSTLKIQPAKLEDSAVYLCASSPERGGKGELFFGEGSRLTVL.

This clonotype was found many times. The chain employs TRBV29-1 and TRBJ2-1; D unresolved. The CDR3 spans 14 residues. From germline, CDR1 is SQVTM and CDR2 ANQGSEA. The V end was cut by 5 bases, the J end by 7 bases, with 18 bases between. The DNA of the CDR3 is TGCAGCGTTAGGACCAAACACGACTTGAATGAGCAGTTCTTC. Translated, it gives CSVRTKHDLNEQFF.